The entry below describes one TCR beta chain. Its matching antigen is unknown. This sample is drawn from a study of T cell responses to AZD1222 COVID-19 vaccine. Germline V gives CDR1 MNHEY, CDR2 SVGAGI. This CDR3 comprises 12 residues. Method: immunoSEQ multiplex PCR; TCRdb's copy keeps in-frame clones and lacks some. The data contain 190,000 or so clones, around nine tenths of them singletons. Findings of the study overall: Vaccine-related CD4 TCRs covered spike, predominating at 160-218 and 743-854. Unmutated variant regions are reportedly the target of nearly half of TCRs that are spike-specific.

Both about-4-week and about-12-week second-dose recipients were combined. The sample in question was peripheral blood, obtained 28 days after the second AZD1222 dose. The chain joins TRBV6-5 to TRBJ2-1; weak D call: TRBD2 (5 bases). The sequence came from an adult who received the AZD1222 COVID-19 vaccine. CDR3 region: CATLVSYNEQFF. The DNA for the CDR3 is TGTGCAACACTAGTCTCCTACAATGAGCAGTTCTTC.